Listed below are T cell receptor beta chains from one sample, sequenced in a study of CD8+CD57+ T cells in acquired aplastic anemia. TCRdb passed the reads through MiXCR, listing each CDR3 protein once. This repertoire shows just over 450,000 distinct CDR3 sequences, approximately 32% found once; its top ten account for approximately 0.82%. Input material: sorted CD4+, CD8+, or CD8+CD57+ T cells (not recorded which) from PBMCs. These receptor sequences come from a human donor with aplastic anemia. Both conserved end residues are part of each CDR3. D genes are given only for firm matches. Size values are once, few and many counts, or a class for expanded clones, and some rows have none.

J gene | V gene | D gene | clone size | CDR3 DNA | CDR3 protein
TRBJ1-5 | TRBV24-1 | TRBD1 | NA | TGTGCCACCAGTGAGTCCGACAGGGCTAGAGGTCAGCCCCAGCATTTT | CATSESDRARGQPQHF
TRBJ1-2 | TRBV20-1 | NA | NA | TGCAGTGCTAGAGCGACCCGCACAGGGAGGTATGGCTACACCTTC | CSARATRTGRYGYTF
TRBJ2-3 | TRBV2 | NA | NA | TGTGCCAGGGAGGGCACAGATACGCAGTATTTT | CAREGTDTQYF
TRBJ1-2 | TRBV25-1 | NA | NA | TGTGCCAGCAGCCTCGACGGGGGGGATGGCTACACCTTC | CASSLDGGDGYTF
TRBJ1-2 | TRBV29-1 | TRBD1 | once | TGCAGCGTTTGGGACAGGGGCTATGGCTACACCTTC | CSVWDRGYGYTF
TRBJ2-3 | TRBV12-3/TRBV12-4 | NA | once | TGTGCCAGCATAGGACGGGAGAGCACAGATACGCAGTATTTT | CASIGRESTDTQYF
TRBJ1-2 | TRBV19 | NA | many | TGTGCCAGTAGAACATCGACAGTTCTAAGTTATGGCTACACCTTC | CASRTSTVLSYGYTF
TRBJ1-1 | TRBV24-1 | NA | NA | TGTGCCACCAGTGATGCTACCGAGACCGAAGCTTCCTTT | CATSDATETEASF
TRBJ2-7 | TRBV4-3 | TRBD1 | NA | TGCGCCAGCAGCCAAGAACAGGGGTACGAGCAGTACTTC | CASSQEQGYEQYF
TRBJ1-2 | TRBV30 | NA | few | TGTGCCTGGACGTATAAGGGGAACCATGGCTACACCTTC | CAWTYKGNHGYTF
TRBJ1-2 | TRBV7-2 | NA | NA | TGTGCCAGCTCACCAGACGATGGCTACACCTTC | CASSPDDGYTF
TRBJ2-1 | TRBV24-1 | TRBD1 | many | TGTGCCACCAGTGATTTGCAGGGGACAGGGCACAATGAGCAGTTCTTC | CATSDLQGTGHNEQFF
TRBJ1-2 | TRBV20-1 | NA | many | TGCAGTGCCCCCATGGGGACTAACTATGGCTACACCTTC | CSAPMGTNYGYTF
TRBJ1-6 | TRBV11-2 | TRBD1 | many | TGTGCCAGCAGCTTAGAAGGGACAGGGATCTCCTATAATTCACCCCTCCACTTT | CASSLEGTGISYNSPLHF
TRBJ1-2 | TRBV14 | NA | many | TGTGCCAGCAGCCAAGAAGAAGACTATGGCTACACCTTC | CASSQEEDYGYTF
TRBJ1-3 | TRBV2 | TRBD1 | few | TGTGCCAGCAGTGAGACAGGGACCTCTGGAAACACCATATATTTT | CASSETGTSGNTIYF
TRBJ1-6 | TRBV19 | NA | many | TGTGCCAGTAGTATTCGGGCAGTTGGGGCCTATAATTCACCCCTCCACTTT | CASSIRAVGAYNSPLHF
TRBJ2-7 | TRBV6-5 | TRBD1 | many | TGTGCCAGCAGTTACTCCGGGACAGGATACGAGCAGTACTTC | CASSYSGTGYEQYF
TRBJ2-1 | TRBV7-2 | TRBD1 | few | TGTGCCAGCAGCCCACTCAGCTGGACAGGGGGTAATCCCAATGAGCAGTTCTTC | CASSPLSWTGGNPNEQFF
TRBJ1-4 | TRBV25-1 | NA | few | TGTGCCAGCACCTCGCCAAATGAAAAACTGTTTTTT | CASTSPNEKLFF
TRBJ2-3 | TRBV2 | NA | NA | TGTGCCAGCAGTGATGATAGGGGGAACACAGATACGCAGTATTTT | CASSDDRGNTDTQYF
TRBJ2-7 | TRBV5-1 | NA | NA | TGCGCCAGCAGCTCCACGAGGGGGGTCGGAGTGGGGGGCGAGCAGTACTTC | CASSSTRGVGVGGEQYF
TRBJ2-3 | TRBV7-2 | NA | few | TGTGCCAGCAGCTTAGCTGGGACACTCGGGTTCGAGTATTTT | CASSLAGTLGFEYF
TRBJ2-7 | TRBV29-1 | TRBD2 | many | TGCAGCGTAGCCACTAGCGGGGGTTCCTACGAGCAGTACTTC | CSVATSGGSYEQYF
TRBJ1-2 | TRBV30 | NA | NA | TGTGCTTGCAGGGGATCCAGCCTTTATGGCTACACCTTC | CACRGSSLYGYTF
TRBJ1-6 | TRBV24-1 | TRBD1 | many | TGTGCCACCTCGAGCGACAGGGTGGGTAATTCACCCCTCCACTTT | CATSSDRVGNSPLHF
TRBJ2-3 | TRBV4-2 | TRBD2 | NA | TGTGCCAGCAGCCATTTGGGGACTAGCGGTGGAGACACAGATACGCAGTATTTT | CASSHLGTSGGDTDTQYF
TRBJ2-3 | TRBV5-1 | NA | once | TGCGCCGGCAGCTTGGTATTGTCACAGAACACAGATACGCAGTATTTT | CAGSLVLSQNTDTQYF
TRBJ1-1 | TRBV20-1 | NA | few | TGCAGTGCTACGGGACGGTTGAACACTGAAGCTTTCTTT | CSATGRLNTEAFF
TRBJ2-3 | TRBV20-1 | NA | many | TGCAGTGCTGGGGGTGAGGGGAATACGCAGTATTTT | CSAGGEGNTQYF
TRBJ2-7 | TRBV2 | NA | NA | TGTGCCAGCAGTGGTTTGGTAATTAGGCAGGGGATCTACGAGCAGTACTTC | CASSGLVIRQGIYEQYF
TRBJ2-7 | TRBV6-2/TRBV6-3 | TRBD2 | NA | TGTGCCAGCGACGATCCCGGGACTACTGGGTACGAGCAGTACTTC | CASDDPGTTGYEQYF
TRBJ2-7 | TRBV2 | TRBD2 | NA | TGTGCCAGCAACTTAGCGGGAGTTGACGAGCAGTACTTC | CASNLAGVDEQYF
TRBJ2-5 | TRBV9 | TRBD1 | few | TGTGCCAGCAGCGTCTCGCCGGGACAGGGGGCGGAGACCCAGTACTTC | CASSVSPGQGAETQYF
TRBJ2-7 | TRBV10-2 | TRBD1 | many | TGCGCCAGCAAACCGGGACAGGGCTACGAGCAGTACTTC | CASKPGQGYEQYF
TRBJ1-2 | TRBV7-8 | NA | NA | TGTGCCAGCAGCTCTAGGGCACATAACTATGGCTACACCTTC | CASSSRAHNYGYTF
TRBJ1-2 | TRBV24-1 | NA | many | TGTGCCACCAGTGTGTTGGGATTCAACTATGGCTACACCTTC | CATSVLGFNYGYTF
TRBJ2-7 | TRBV25-1 | NA | NA | TGTGCCAGCAGTGCTCTAGGTTCCCTCGTAGTAGAAGAGCAGTACTTC | CASSALGSLVVEEQYF
TRBJ1-5 | TRBV20-1 | TRBD1 | NA | TGCAGTGCATGGGACAGAAATCAGCCCCAGCATTTT | CSAWDRNQPQHF
TRBJ1-2 | TRBV7-2 | NA | many | TGTGCCAGCAGTTTCCGGATCCCGCTGGGCTACACCTTC | CASSFRIPLGYTF
TRBJ1-5 | TRBV6-2/TRBV6-3 | TRBD1 | few | TGTGCCAGCAGTTACCCTGGACAGGGGGGATATAGCAATCAGCCCCAGCATTTT | CASSYPGQGGYSNQPQHF
TRBJ1-3 | TRBV5-6 | NA | few | TGTGCCAGCATTTACGGCAGAATGGGAAACACCATATATTTT | CASIYGRMGNTIYF
TRBJ2-1 | TRBV5-1 | TRBD2 | few | TGCGCCAGCAGCCCGGGACTAGCGGGAGACCTTGAGCAGTTCTTC | CASSPGLAGDLEQFF
TRBJ1-6 | TRBV30 | NA | NA | TGTGCCTGGAGACGGTTGAATTCACCCCTCCACTTT | CAWRRLNSPLHF
TRBJ1-5 | TRBV3-1 | NA | NA | TGTGCCAGCAGCGAACAGGGTGGCAGCAATCAGCCCCAGCATTTT | CASSEQGGSNQPQHF
TRBJ1-1 | TRBV10-2 | NA | NA | TGTGCCAGCAGTCCGATTGTGGGGAACACTGAAGCTTTCTTT | CASSPIVGNTEAFF
TRBJ1-6 | TRBV20-1 | NA | many | TGCAGTGCTAGAGAGACAGGCGGCGTGAATTCACCCCTCCACTTT | CSARETGGVNSPLHF